This TCR beta chain comes out of a study of T-cell memory formation after mild COVID-19. About the study: Largely, TCR clusters stayed within a single donor.

In regard to this clonotype: Antigen specificity is unknown.

This CDR3 contains 17 residues. V was pared by 4 bases and J by 4 bases, with 10 bases of the junction left unmatched. Germline V CDR1 and CDR2: SGHDN, FVKESK. General study results and limits: CD4+ contracting clones were found mainly in CM and EM, and CD8+ ones in EMRA. CD4/CD8 balance held among clones contracting day 15 to 85, and later expanders leaned CD4+. Cross-reactive memory seemingly joined, as some responding clones were found in pre-infection memory.

TCRdb used MiXCR to reprocess the 5' RACE reads, holding one entry per CDR3 protein. The data show approximately 450,000 distinct CDR3 sequences, 15% to 20% seen once. The V gene is TRBV14, the J gene TRBJ2-7, with 13 bases matching TRBD2. The sequencing input was PBMCs or a T cell subset sorted from them (not recorded which). The receptor comes from an adult woman who had mild COVID-19 (a few samples of this study predate the infection). Cell type and time point are not known. The CDR3 DNA reads TGTGCCAGCAGCCCCCGGACTAGCGGGAGTATTCCTTACGAGCAGTACTTC. It encodes CASSPRTSGSIPYEQYF. The variable domain in full, completed from reference TRBV14 and TRBJ2-7, reads EAGVTQFPSHSVIEKGQTVTLRCDPISGHDNLYWYRRVMGKEIKFLLHFVKESKQDESGMPNNRFLAERTGGTYSTLKVQPAELEDSGVYFCASSPRTSGSIPYEQYFGPGTRLTVT.